This entry is about one T cell receptor beta chain. What it binds is not known. These data are taken from a study of untreated major depressive disorder. Study outcomes and limitations: All top five TRBV05-01 clones per subject were private clones. The sequencing tests were limited to three preselected Vbeta families.

The ends were cut back, 7 bases at V and 6 bases at J, with 18 bases in the middle. Germline CDR1 is MNHNS and CDR2 is SASEGT. The CDR3 is made up of 14 amino acids. Measured with immunoSEQ multiplex PCR; TCRdb has only the in-frame clones, and not every one. The sample has about 21,000 clones, 85% to 90% seen once. Controls never had mood disorders and self-rated depressive symptoms at 5 or less. The receptor comes from a woman aged 40 to 50 in good health. V usage is TRBV6-1 and J usage is TRBJ1-1; D is unresolved. Input material: CD4+ T cells from PBMCs. For the CDR3, the DNA is TGTGCCAGCACCACGCGGACGGCCAACGCTGAAGCTTTCTTT. This gives the protein CASTTRTANAEAFF.